The 32 T cell receptor beta chains listed next were all sequenced from one sample in a study of cytomegalovirus exposure and HLA in healthy donors (dated by TCRdb to about 2017). The receptor library was made with the immunoSEQ multiplex PCR assay. For the multiplex PCR, a mixture combining 60 forward primers for TCR Vbeta segments and 13 reverse primers for TCR Jbeta segments was used. TCRdb retrieved this table from immuneACCESS and kept in-frame rearrangements only. Not all clones are present; in checked studies, unresolved V genes account for under half, and no reason is known for the remainder. The table for this sample lists some 97,000 clones; roughly 77% of them were counted only once. 4% of the sample lies in the top ten. Sequences were obtained from PBMCs. These receptor sequences come from a woman aged 45 to 65 in good health and CMV-seropositive.

This chain joins TRBV30 and TRBJ1-2, with D possibly matching TRBD1 (6 bases). The germline V and J ends were trimmed by 7 bases and 4 bases, with 7 bases remaining between them. The CDR3 sequence is 10 residues long. Germline V gene data show CDR1 as GTSNPN and CDR2 as SVGIG (reference sequence). The CDR3 DNA follows: TGTGCCTTGACAGGCTATGGCTACACCTTC. This gives the protein CALTGYGYTF.

This clone has a handful of counts. As DNA, the CDR3 is TGTGCCAGCAGCCTTAACTATGGCTACACCTTC. Protein product: CASSLNYGYTF. V and J are TRBV5-8 and TRBJ1-2, with D hard to call. This CDR3 contains 11 residues. V was shortened by 4 bases and J by 1 base, with 2 bases between the two germline ends. CDR1 is SGHTS, CDR2 YDEGEE, per germline.

This rearrangement joins TRBV7-9 to TRBJ2-5; a weak D match, TRBD1 (6 bases). CDR1 is SEHNR, CDR2 FQNEAQ, per germline (reference sequence). The CDR3 totals 15 residues. The V and J ends lost 3 bases and 5 bases respectively, with 16 bases between them. CDR3 DNA: TGTGCCAGCAGCTTTTGGGACACCCACGGGGAGACCCAGTACTTC. Protein: CASSFWDTHGETQYF.

For this clone: Other DNA sequences in this specimen translate into the identical CDR3. The V and J genes are TRBV9 and TRBJ2-5; 9 nucleotides agree with TRBD2. The V segment lost 2 bases and the J segment 2 bases; nucleotides outside the gene matches: 4. CDR3 size: 15 residues. Germline CDR1 is SGDLS and CDR2 is YYNGEE. The CDR3 DNA reads as TGTGCCAGCAGCGTCGGGACTAGCCTACAAGAGACCCAGTACTTC. It specifies CASSVGTSLQETQYF.

The rearrangement joins TRBV29-1 to TRBJ2-7, with D perhaps matching TRBD1 (6 bases). The germline V and J ends were trimmed by 0 bases and 13 bases, with 16 bases remaining between them. CDR1 and CDR2 from the germline V gene are SQVTM and ANQGSEA. The CDR3 totals 12 residues. The CDR3 DNA reads as TGCAGCGTTGAAGATCAGACAGGCTCGTTATACTTC. It specifies CSVEDQTGSLYF.

The chain carries TRBV28 and TRBJ1-2, with D unresolved. Germline values: CDR1 MDHEN, CDR2 SYDVKM. CDR3 length equals 12 residues. V gave up 6 bases and J gave up 7 bases, with 12 bases separating them. The CDR3 spells CASSLGVGGYTF. The CDR3, as DNA: TGTGCCAGCAGCTTGGGAGTGGGTGGCTACACCTTC.

This clone was recorded once. The gene calls are TRBV11-3 and TRBJ2-1, with D possibly TRBD2 on 6 matching bases. CDR1 is SGHNT, CDR2 YENEEA, per germline. This CDR3 has 16 residues. The V and J ends lost 1 base and 4 bases respectively, with 14 bases between them. CDR3 region: CASSLGRAGPYNEQFF. CDR3 in DNA: TGTGCCAGCAGCTTAGGGCGAGCGGGCCCATACAATGAGCAGTTCTTC.

This clone was recorded a few times. The chain joins TRBV5-5 to TRBJ2-3, with D perhaps TRBD2 (5 bases). Trimming stripped 0 bases from V and 0 bases from J, with 8 bases between. The CDR3 runs to 15 residues. Germline loops: CDR1 SGHKS, CDR2 YYEKEE (reference sequence). CDR3 bases: TGTGCCAGCAGCTTGGCGACTACTAGCACAGATACGCAGTATTTT. Protein: CASSLATTSTDTQYF.

This chain uses TRBV5-1 with TRBJ2-6, with a tentative D call TRBD1 (6 bases). Germline V lookup: CDR1 SGHRS, CDR2 YFSETQ. Trimming took off 1 base at V and 4 bases at J, with 12 bases between the two ends. This CDR3 is 16 amino acids long. The CDR3 bases are TGCGCCAGCAGCTTGTCGGCAGGGGTCGGGGCCAACGTCCTGACTTTC. Its translation: CASSLSAGVGANVLTF.

The chain employs TRBV5-1 and TRBJ2-2; TRBD2 matches at 9 bases. The trim removed 3 bases at V and 6 bases at J, leaving 3 bases unmatched. This CDR3 region has 14 residues. Germline values: CDR1 SGHRS, CDR2 YFSETQ. The CDR3 reads CASSSGLAPGELFF. CDR3 sequence (DNA): TGCGCCAGCAGCTCGGGACTAGCCCCCGGGGAGCTGTTTTTT.

The table lists this clone with a few counts. The chain recombines TRBV5-6 with TRBJ1-1, with TRBD1 as a possible D gene (6 bases). The V end was cut by 2 bases, the J end by 2 bases, with 7 bases between. The CDR3 consists of 13 residues. Germline V gene sequence: CDR1 SGHDT, CDR2 YYEEEE. The CDR3 sequence: CASSFRGNTEAFF. The CDR3 nucleotides read TGTGCCAGCAGCTTCAGGGGTAACACTGAAGCTTTCTTT.

The chain joins TRBV5-1 to TRBJ1-3; tentatively, D is TRBD1 (5 bases). The CDR3 totals 16 residues. Per the germline V gene, CDR1 is SGHRS and CDR2 is YFSETQ. Trimming took 0 bases from V and 0 from J, leaving 10 bases between them. Here the CDR3 DNA reads TGCGCCAGCAGCTTGGACAGGCCCTTCTCTGGAAACACCATATATTTT. Translating it yields CASSLDRPFSGNTIYF. Combining the CDR3 with reference TRBV5-1 and TRBJ1-3 gives the whole variable domain KAGVTQTPRYLIKTRGQQVTLSCSPISGHRSVSWYQQTPGQGLQFLFEYFSETQRNKGNFPGRFSGRQFSNSRSEMNVSTLELGDSALYLCASSLDRPFSGNTIYFGEGSWLTVV.

This rearrangement joins TRBV6-5 to TRBJ1-1; D is unresolved. V was pared by 4 bases and J by 0 bases, with 12 bases between. The CDR3 length is 15 residues. Germline assignment: CDR1 MNHEY and CDR2 SVGAGI. CDR3 in DNA: TGTGCCAGCAGTTTCCAAGGGAGAATGAACACTGAAGCTTTCTTT. This encodes CASSFQGRMNTEAFF.

The chain carries TRBV10-1 and TRBJ1-5; D is unclear. Deletions cut 2 bases from V and 4 bases from J, with 6 bases between. Germline V gene data show CDR1 as WNHNN and CDR2 as SYGVQD (reference sequence). The CDR3 loop spans 13 amino acids. DNA for the CDR3: TGCGCCAGCAGTGAGACCCAGAATCAGCCCCAGCATTTT. Its translation: CASSETQNQPQHF.

The chain links TRBV19 to TRBJ2-5; TRBD2 matches 10 bases. Judging by the DNA end, TRBJ2-7 fits better; the J call may be wrong. Germline assignment: CDR1 LNHDA and CDR2 SQIVND (reference sequence). CDR3 length equals 14 residues. CDR3 sequence: CASSLAGVTYEQYF. CDR3 bases: TGTGCCAGTAGTCTAGCGGGAGTGACCTACGAGCAGTACTTC.

The CDR3 coding sequence is TGTGCCTGGAGTGTAAATAGCGAACAGACCCCTGGAAACACCATATATTTT. Translation gives CAWSVNSEQTPGNTIYF. V and J are TRBV30 and TRBJ1-3; no definite D call. Germline V lookup: CDR1 GTSNPN, CDR2 SVGIG (reference sequence). The germline V and J ends were trimmed by 0 bases and 2 bases, with 17 bases remaining between them. This CDR3 has 17 residues.

CDR3 DNA sequence: TGTGCCAGTAGTACTGATTTGACAGGGCCGCTCTCGAGCTACACCTTC. It is translated as CASSTDLTGPLSSYTF. This sequence joins TRBV19 and TRBJ1-2; TRBD1 agrees at 7 bases. The CDR3 is made up of 16 amino acids. V was pared by 4 bases and J by 9 bases, with 17 bases of the junction left unmatched. Germline CDR1 LNHDA, CDR2 SQIVND (reference sequence).

This chain links TRBV9 with TRBJ2-2; 14 nucleotides line up with TRBD2. Germline loops: CDR1 SGDLS, CDR2 YYNGEE. The CDR3 runs to 16 residues. J was trimmed by 7 bases and V by 3 bases; bases with no gene match: 5. The CDR3 region is CASSAGTSGSGGELFF. The CDR3 DNA reads as TGTGCCAGCAGCGCCGGGACTAGCGGGAGTGGCGGGGAGCTGTTTTTT. The full variable domain, completed using reference TRBV9 and TRBJ2-2, is DSGVTQTPKHLITATGQRVTLRCSPRSGDLSVYWYQQSLDQGLQFLIQYYNGEERAKGNILERFSAQQFPDLHSELNLSSLELGDSALYFCASSAGTSGSGGELFFGEGSRLTVL.

The V gene is TRBV4-1, the J gene TRBJ2-1; TRBD2 aligns across 11 bases. V lost 3 bases to trimming and J lost 9 bases; unmatched junction nucleotides: 4. CDR3 size: 14 residues. CDR1 MGHRA and CDR2 YSYEKL come from the germline V gene. The chain's CDR3 is CASSQTSGTSEQFF. The DNA of the CDR3 is TGCGCCAGCAGCCAGACTAGCGGGACGAGTGAGCAGTTCTTC.

The chain joins TRBV30 to TRBJ1-5; possible D gene TRBD1, 5 bases. From germline, CDR1 is GTSNPN and CDR2 SVGIG (reference sequence). This CDR3 contains 15 residues. V was pared by 1 base and J by 11 bases, with 21 bases between. CDR3 region: CAWSGGAGGASSQHF. For the CDR3, the DNA is TGTGCCTGGAGTGGGGGTGCGGGCGGGGCTTCGTCCCAGCATTTT.

J is TRBJ2-4 and V is TRBV19; 8 nucleotides agree with TRBD1. Unmatched junction bases numbered 11, after V lost 6 bases and J lost 1 base. The CDR3 is 17 amino acids. The germline V gene encodes CDR1 LNHDA and CDR2 SQIVND (reference sequence). CDR3 nucleotide sequence: TGTGCCAGTAGCTGGAGGACAGGGATGATGGCCAAAAACATTCAGTACTTC. Amino acid sequence: CASSWRTGMMAKNIQYF.

The CDR3 spells CASSLVAGADTQYF. The CDR3 coding sequence is TGTGCCAGCAGCTTGGTAGCGGGGGCAGATACGCAGTATTTT. The chain uses TRBV7-6 and TRBJ2-3; TRBD2 agrees at 9 bases. The CDR3 covers 14 residues. Germline loops: CDR1 SGHVS, CDR2 FNYEAQ. Unmatched junction bases numbered 2, after V lost 3 bases and J lost 4 bases.

The V gene is TRBV7-3, the J gene TRBJ1-1, with D perhaps matching TRBD1 (5 bases). CDR1 and CDR2 from the germline V gene are SGHTA and FQGTGA. Trimming took off 5 bases at V and 1 base at J, with 20 bases between the two ends. There are 17 residues in the CDR3. The CDR3 DNA is TGTGCCAGCAGCCTTGGGACTAGTGAGTTTCGGAACACTGAAGCTTTCTTT. Translated: CASSLGTSEFRNTEAFF.

CDR3 sequence: CASSRDRGSYNEQFF. The DNA for the CDR3 is TGTGCCAGCAGCCGTGACAGGGGCTCCTACAATGAGCAGTTCTTC. The V call is TRBV7-3, the J call TRBJ2-1; 8 bases map to TRBD1. Per germline, CDR1 SGHTA and CDR2 FQGTGA. This CDR3 spans 15 amino acids. V dropped 5 bases and J dropped 0; count of bases not matched to a gene: 3.

The V gene is TRBV7-9, the J gene TRBJ1-4; 8 bases line up with TRBD1. V lost 3 bases, J lost 3 bases, and 6 bases stayed unmatched. Germline loops: CDR1 SEHNR, CDR2 FQNEAQ (reference sequence). CDR3 length: 16 residues. CDR3 DNA: TGTGCCAGCAGCTTCCCAGGGGGCATAGCTAATGAAAAACTGTTTTTT. Protein sequence: CASSFPGGIANEKLFF. Together with reference TRBV7-9 and TRBJ1-4, the CDR3 gives the full variable domain: DTGVSQNPRHKITKRGQNVTFRCDPISEHNRLYWYRQTLGQGPEFLTYFQNEAQLEKSRLLSDRFSAERPKGSFSTLEIQRTEQGDSAMYLCASSFPGGIANEKLFFGSGTQLSVL.

V is TRBV19 and J is TRBJ1-4; TRBD1 might be the D (5 bases). The CDR3 spans 15 residues. CDR1 is LNHDA and CDR2 is SQIVND in the germline V gene (reference sequence). V gave up 7 bases and J gave up 0 bases, with 12 bases separating them. The CDR3, as DNA: TGTGCCAGTACGGGGGGGAGTGCAACTAATGAAAAACTGTTTTTT. Encoded protein: CASTGGSATNEKLFF.

The genes are TRBV30 and TRBJ1-6, with a weak D call TRBD1 (5 bases). Trimming shortened V by 0 bases and J by 0 bases, and 9 bases separated the two germline ends. The germline CDR1 and CDR2 sequences are GTSNPN and SVGIG (reference sequence). The CDR3 contains 16 residues. CDR3 residues: CAWSVRGSSYNSPLHF. Here the CDR3 DNA reads TGTGCCTGGAGTGTAAGGGGAAGCTCCTATAATTCACCCCTCCACTTT.

As for this clone: Other DNA sequences in this sample translate to the same CDR3. The chain recombines TRBV7-9 with TRBJ1-2; no definite D call. This CDR3 has 12 amino acids. Looked up from germline, CDR1 is SEHNR and CDR2 is FQNEAQ (reference sequence). V lost 0 bases to trimming and J lost 8 bases, with 7 bases between them. The CDR3 here is CASSLAAGGYTF. CDR3 sequence (DNA): TGTGCCAGCAGCTTAGCCGCGGGCGGCTACACCTTC.

The chain combines TRBV18 with TRBJ1-1; D is uncertain. Germline V lookup: CDR1 KGHSH, CDR2 LQKENI. This CDR3 has 16 amino acids. Trimming left V 0 bases short and J 3 bases short, with 14 bases between. The chain's CDR3 is CASSPPEALRHTEAFF. The DNA for the CDR3 is TGTGCCAGCTCACCACCGGAGGCCTTAAGACACACTGAAGCTTTCTTT.

V is TRBV18 and J is TRBJ2-7; no clear D. Germline V gene sequence: CDR1 KGHSH, CDR2 LQKENI. CDR3 length equals 13 residues. The V end was cut by 3 bases, the J end by 2 bases, with 8 bases between. CDR3 coding DNA: TGTGCCAGCTCACCCCCTAGTGCCTACGAGCAGTACTTC. Translation gives CASSPPSAYEQYF.

The genes are TRBV5-1 and TRBJ1-2, with a weak D call TRBD1 (6 bases). This CDR3 has 14 residues. Trimming shortened V by 2 bases and J by 4 bases, and 12 bases separated the two germline ends. Germline lookup yields CDR1 SGHRS and CDR2 YFSETQ. Here the CDR3 reads CASSFEGVTYGYTF. The DNA of the CDR3 is TGCGCCAGCAGCTTTGAGGGGGTCACCTATGGCTACACCTTC.

The V and J genes are TRBV6-5 and TRBJ2-7, with D tentatively TRBD1 (6 bases). This CDR3 contains 12 residues. CDR1 and CDR2 from the germline V gene are MNHEY and SVGAGI. V lost 3 bases, J lost 6 bases, and 9 bases lay in between. The CDR3 region has the DNA TGTGCCAGCAGTTATACAGGGTCCGAGCAGTACTTC. It is translated as CASSYTGSEQYF.